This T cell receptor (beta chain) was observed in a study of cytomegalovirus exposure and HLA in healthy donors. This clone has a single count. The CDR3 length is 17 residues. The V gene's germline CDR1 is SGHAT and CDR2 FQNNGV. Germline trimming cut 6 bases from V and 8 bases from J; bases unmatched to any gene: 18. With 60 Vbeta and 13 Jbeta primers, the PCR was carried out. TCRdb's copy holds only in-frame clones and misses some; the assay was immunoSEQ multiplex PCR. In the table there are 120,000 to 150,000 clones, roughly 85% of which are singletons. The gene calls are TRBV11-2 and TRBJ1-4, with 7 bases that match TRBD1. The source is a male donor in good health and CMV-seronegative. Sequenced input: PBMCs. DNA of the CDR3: TGTGCCAGCAGTTCAACCGGGACAGACTTTGTAGGGGAAAAACTGTTTTTT. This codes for CASSSTGTDFVGEKLFF.